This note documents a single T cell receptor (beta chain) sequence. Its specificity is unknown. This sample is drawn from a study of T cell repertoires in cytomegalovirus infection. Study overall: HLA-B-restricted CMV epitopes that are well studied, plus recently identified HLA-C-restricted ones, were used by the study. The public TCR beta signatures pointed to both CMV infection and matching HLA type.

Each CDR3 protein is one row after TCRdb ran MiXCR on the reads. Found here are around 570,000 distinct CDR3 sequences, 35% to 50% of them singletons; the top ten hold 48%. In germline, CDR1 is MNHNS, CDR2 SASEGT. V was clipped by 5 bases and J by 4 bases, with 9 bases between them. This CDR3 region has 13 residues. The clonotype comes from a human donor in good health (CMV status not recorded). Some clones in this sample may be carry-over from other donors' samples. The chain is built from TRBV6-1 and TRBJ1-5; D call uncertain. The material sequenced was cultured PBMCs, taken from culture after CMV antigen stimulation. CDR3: CASSKGWNQPQHF. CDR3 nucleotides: TGTGCCAGCAGTAAAGGATGGAATCAGCCCCAGCATTTT.